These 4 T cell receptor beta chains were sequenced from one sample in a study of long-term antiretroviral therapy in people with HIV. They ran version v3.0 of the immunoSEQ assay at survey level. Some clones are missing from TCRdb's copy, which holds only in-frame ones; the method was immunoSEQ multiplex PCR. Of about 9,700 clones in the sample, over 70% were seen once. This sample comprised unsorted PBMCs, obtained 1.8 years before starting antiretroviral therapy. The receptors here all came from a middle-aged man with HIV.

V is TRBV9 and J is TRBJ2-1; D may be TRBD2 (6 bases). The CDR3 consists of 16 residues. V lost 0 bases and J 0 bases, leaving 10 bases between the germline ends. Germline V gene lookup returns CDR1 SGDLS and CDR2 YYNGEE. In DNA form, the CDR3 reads TGTGCCAGCAGCGTAGCTACCGGGAGCTCCTACAATGAGCAGTTCTTC. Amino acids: CASSVATGSSYNEQFF.

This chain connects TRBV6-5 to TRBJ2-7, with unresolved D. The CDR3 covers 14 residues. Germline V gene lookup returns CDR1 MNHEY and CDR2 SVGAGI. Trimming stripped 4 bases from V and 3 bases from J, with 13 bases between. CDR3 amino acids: CASSSPLGDYEQYF. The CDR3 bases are TGTGCCAGCAGTTCCCCCTTGGGTGACTACGAGCAGTACTTC.

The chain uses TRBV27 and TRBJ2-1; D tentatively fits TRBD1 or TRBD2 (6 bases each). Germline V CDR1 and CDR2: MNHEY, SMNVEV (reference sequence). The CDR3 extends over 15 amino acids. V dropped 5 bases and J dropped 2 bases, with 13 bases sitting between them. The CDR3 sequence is CASSPKGGAYNEQFF. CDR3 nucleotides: TGTGCCAGCAGTCCCAAGGGGGGCGCCTACAATGAGCAGTTCTTC.

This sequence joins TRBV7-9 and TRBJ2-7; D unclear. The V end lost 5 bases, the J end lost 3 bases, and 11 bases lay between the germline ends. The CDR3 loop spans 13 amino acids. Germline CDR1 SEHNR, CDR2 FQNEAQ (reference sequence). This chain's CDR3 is CASSREGLYEQYF. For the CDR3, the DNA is TGTGCCAGCAGCCGTGAAGGCCTCTACGAGCAGTACTTC.